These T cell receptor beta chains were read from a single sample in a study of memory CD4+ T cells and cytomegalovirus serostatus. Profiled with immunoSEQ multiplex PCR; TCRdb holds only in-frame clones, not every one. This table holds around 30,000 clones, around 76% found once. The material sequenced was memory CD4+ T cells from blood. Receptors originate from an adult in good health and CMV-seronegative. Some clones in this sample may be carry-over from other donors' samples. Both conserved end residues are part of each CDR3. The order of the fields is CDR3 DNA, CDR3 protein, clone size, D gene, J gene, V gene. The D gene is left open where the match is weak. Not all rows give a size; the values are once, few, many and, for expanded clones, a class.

DNA: TGTGCCAGCAGCTTCCCATCGACAGGGAGGACTGAAGCTTTCTTT
CDR3: CASSFPSTGRTEAFF
size: .
D: TRBD1
J: TRBJ1-1
V: TRBV5-8

DNA: TGTGCCAGCAGCTTAGGGGGACAGGCGGGCGAGCAGTACTTC
CDR3: CASSLGGQAGEQYF
size: .
D: TRBD1
J: TRBJ2-7
V: TRBV7-9

DNA: TGTGCCAGCACCCTCTGGGGCAGAAAGAATTCACCCCTCCACTTT
CDR3: CASTLWGRKNSPLHF
size: .
D: .
J: TRBJ1-6
V: TRBV25-1

DNA: TGTGCCAGCAGCGTGGGACGGGGGGCCCAGGCAGATACGCAGTATTTT
CDR3: CASSVGRGAQADTQYF
size: .
D: .
J: TRBJ2-3
V: TRBV9

DNA: TGTGCCTGGGGTCTCGGGCACTCTGGAAACACCATATATTTT
CDR3: CAWGLGHSGNTIYF
size: few
D: .
J: TRBJ1-3
V: TRBV30

DNA: TGTGCCAGCACATCCGGGACACATTCAGGGGGAAACACCATATATTTT
CDR3: CASTSGTHSGGNTIYF
size: .
D: .
J: TRBJ1-3
V: TRBV6-6

DNA: TGTGCCAGCAGTCGAAGGACAGGAGGCACAGATACGCAGTATTTT
CDR3: CASSRRTGGTDTQYF
size: .
D: TRBD1
J: TRBJ2-3
V: TRBV28

DNA: TGTGCCAGCAGCCACCCCTCCCCGGGCTACACCTTC
CDR3: CASSHPSPGYTF
size: once
D: .
J: TRBJ1-2
V: TRBV5-6

DNA: TGTGCCAGCAGCTTGCGACAGGAGAATTCACCCCTCCACTTT
CDR3: CASSLRQENSPLHF
size: .
D: .
J: TRBJ1-6
V: TRBV11-3

DNA: TGCGCCAGCAGAGACGGTGAAAAACTGTTTTTT
CDR3: CASRDGEKLFF
size: .
D: .
J: TRBJ1-4
V: TRBV5-1

DNA: TGTGCCAGCAGCTTATTTATGGGTCAGCCCCAGCATTTT
CDR3: CASSLFMGQPQHF
size: .
D: .
J: TRBJ1-5
V: TRBV11-3

DNA: TGTGCCAGCAGCCAAGGAGGGGGCGCCACAGATACGCAGTATTTT
CDR3: CASSQGGGATDTQYF
size: .
D: TRBD1
J: TRBJ2-3
V: TRBV4-2

DNA: TGCGCCAGCAGTGACTGGCAGGCCCCCTACGAGCAGTACTTC
CDR3: CASSDWQAPYEQYF
size: .
D: .
J: TRBJ2-7
V: TRBV10-1

DNA: TGTGCCAGCATGGGACAGGGGCCCTACGAGCAGTACTTC
CDR3: CASMGQGPYEQYF
size: .
D: TRBD1
J: TRBJ2-7
V: TRBV7-2

DNA: TGTGCCTGGACGGAGTATAGCAATCAGCCCCAGCATTTT
CDR3: CAWTEYSNQPQHF
size: .
D: .
J: TRBJ1-5
V: TRBV30

DNA: TGTGCCAGCAGTGTCACCGGGACAGCGTATCAGCCCCAGCATTTT
CDR3: CASSVTGTAYQPQHF
size: .
D: TRBD1
J: TRBJ1-5
V: TRBV28

DNA: TGTGCCATCAGTCAGTCAGGAGCCCAAGAGACCCAGTACTTC
CDR3: CAISQSGAQETQYF
size: .
D: .
J: TRBJ2-5
V: TRBV10-3

DNA: TGTGCCAGTAGCAACACAGGGAAAAGGGCCTACGAGCAGTACTTC
CDR3: CASSNTGKRAYEQYF
size: once
D: .
J: TRBJ2-7
V: TRBV19

DNA: TGCAGCGTGGCGGTCTCTGGAAACACCATATATTTT
CDR3: CSVAVSGNTIYF
size: .
D: .
J: TRBJ1-3
V: TRBV29-1

DNA: TGTGCCAGCAGTGAAGACCGACTGAACACTGAAGCTTTCTTT
CDR3: CASSEDRLNTEAFF
size: .
D: .
J: TRBJ1-1
V: TRBV6-1

DNA: TGTGCCAGCGGACCAACCCTTACCCCCCACTATGGCTACACCTTC
CDR3: CASGPTLTPHYGYTF
size: .
D: .
J: TRBJ1-2
V: TRBV5-6

DNA: TGTGCCAGCAGTTTACCAGGGGTCAAACTGTTTTTT
CDR3: CASSLPGVKLFF
size: .
D: .
J: TRBJ1-4
V: TRBV28

DNA: TGTGCCAGCAGCATAAACGGGGGCAGGGAGGGAACCAAAAACATTCAGTACTTC
CDR3: CASSINGGREGTKNIQYF
size: .
D: .
J: TRBJ2-4
V: TRBV5-4

DNA: TGTGCCAGCAGACCGGACAGGGGGCTTCTTTCACCCCTCCACTTT
CDR3: CASRPDRGLLSPLHF
size: .
D: TRBD1
J: TRBJ1-6
V: TRBV28

DNA: TGCGCCAGTATGGACAGTTATAGCAATCAGCCCCAGCATTTT
CDR3: CASMDSYSNQPQHF
size: .
D: .
J: TRBJ1-5
V: TRBV10-2

DNA: TGTGCCAGTAGTATATGGGGTCAGAATTCACCCCTCCACTTT
CDR3: CASSIWGQNSPLHF
size: .
D: .
J: TRBJ1-6
V: TRBV19

DNA: TGTGCCAGCGTTCGAGGGAGCTCCTATAATTCACCCCTCCACTTT
CDR3: CASVRGSSYNSPLHF
size: .
D: .
J: TRBJ1-6
V: TRBV7-9

DNA: TGTGCCAGCAGCCAAGTTGGGGCGGGGGAACCCGAAACCCAGTACTTC
CDR3: CASSQVGAGEPETQYF
size: .
D: TRBD2
J: TRBJ2-5
V: TRBV4-2

DNA: TGTGCCTGGAGTACCGGGTCTGGAAACACCATATATTTT
CDR3: CAWSTGSGNTIYF
size: .
D: .
J: TRBJ1-3
V: TRBV30

DNA: TGTGCCAGCAGTCGGGACAGTACTAATGAAAAACTGTTTTTT
CDR3: CASSRDSTNEKLFF
size: .
D: TRBD1
J: TRBJ1-4
V: TRBV7-2

DNA: TGTGCCAGCAGCACACAGGGAATCTACCAGCCCCAGCATTTT
CDR3: CASSTQGIYQPQHF
size: .
D: .
J: TRBJ1-5
V: TRBV28

DNA: TGTGCCATCAGTGAGCCGGCAAGCGGGGGGGCTTACGAGCAGTACTTC
CDR3: CAISEPASGGAYEQYF
size: .
D: TRBD2
J: TRBJ2-7
V: TRBV10-3

DNA: TGTGCCAGCAGCGCAGGGACTACCACAGATACGCAGTATTTT
CDR3: CASSAGTTTDTQYF
size: .
D: TRBD2
J: TRBJ2-3
V: TRBV9

DNA: TGTGCCAGCAGTCCCCGGACAGGGGGCCGTGAAAAACTGTTTTTT
CDR3: CASSPRTGGREKLFF
size: .
D: TRBD1
J: TRBJ1-4
V: TRBV28

DNA: TGTGCCAGCAGTGAACTAGGGTGGGTGGGTTATGGCTACACCTTC
CDR3: CASSELGWVGYGYTF
size: once
D: .
J: TRBJ1-2
V: TRBV2

DNA: TGTGCCAGTAGCCATACAGGGGCTGGAAACACCATATATTTT
CDR3: CASSHTGAGNTIYF
size: .
D: TRBD1
J: TRBJ1-3
V: TRBV19

DNA: TGTGCCAGCAGCTTAAGGACAGGCCAGAACACTGAAGCTTTCTTT
CDR3: CASSLRTGQNTEAFF
size: .
D: TRBD1
J: TRBJ1-1
V: TRBV7-2

DNA: TGTGCCAGCAGGGGGGCCGGCAGGGGGGGGGTCGACACAGATACGCAGTATTTT
CDR3: CASRGAGRGGVDTDTQYF
size: .
D: .
J: TRBJ2-3
V: TRBV4-2

DNA: TGTGCCAGTAAGCCGGGACTAACCACAGATACGCAGTATTTT
CDR3: CASKPGLTTDTQYF
size: .
D: TRBD2
J: TRBJ2-3
V: TRBV19

DNA: TGTGCCAGCAGTTTAATCCTCGGGTTTACTCGGGGGAGTGGAAACACCATATATTTT
CDR3: CASSLILGFTRGSGNTIYF
size: .
D: .
J: TRBJ1-3
V: TRBV28

DNA: TGTGCCATCAGTGGCCAGGGGGCGATGTCAAGCTACACCTTC
CDR3: CAISGQGAMSSYTF
size: .
D: TRBD1
J: TRBJ1-2
V: TRBV10-3

DNA: TGTGCCAGCTCACCACCAACCCGCAGGGACACTGAAGCTTTCTTT
CDR3: CASSPPTRRDTEAFF
size: .
D: .
J: TRBJ1-1
V: TRBV18